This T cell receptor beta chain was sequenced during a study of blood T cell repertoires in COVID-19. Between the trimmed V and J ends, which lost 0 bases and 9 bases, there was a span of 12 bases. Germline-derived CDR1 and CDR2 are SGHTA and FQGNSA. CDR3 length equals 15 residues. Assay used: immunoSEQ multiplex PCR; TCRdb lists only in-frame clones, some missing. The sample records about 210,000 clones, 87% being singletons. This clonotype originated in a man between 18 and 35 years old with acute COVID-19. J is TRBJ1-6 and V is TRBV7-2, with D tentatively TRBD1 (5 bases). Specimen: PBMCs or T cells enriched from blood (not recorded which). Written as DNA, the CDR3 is TGTGCCAGCAGCTTAGCGTCAGGGTCGGTTTCACCCCTCCACTTT. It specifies CASSLASGSVSPLHF.